This T cell receptor beta chain stems from a study of blood T cell repertoires in COVID-19. Assay: immunoSEQ multiplex PCR; the TCRdb copy retains only in-frame clones and omits some. The sample has some 370,000 clones, roughly 89% seen once. The germline V gene has CDR1 SGHVS and CDR2 FNYEAQ. The CDR3 consists of 18 residues. Between the trimmed V and J ends, which lost 6 bases and 0 bases, there was a span of 20 bases. The sample was peripheral blood. This chain links TRBV7-6 with TRBJ1-4; D is possibly TRBD1 (6 bases). This receptor was obtained from a man between 18 and 29 years old with active or convalescent COVID-19. The CDR3 DNA reads TGTGCCAGCAGACCGGAAACAGGGTTGGCTGCAACTAATGAAAAACTGTTTTTT. This codes for CASRPETGLAATNEKLFF.